The 20 T cell receptor beta chains in this list originate from one sample, sequenced in a study of T cell repertoires in cytomegalovirus infection. Each CDR3 protein is one row after TCRdb ran MiXCR on the reads. The sample yields some 920,000 distinct CDR3 sequences, 31% seen once. These receptors have no known antigen. The specimen was cultured CD8+ T cells from PBMCs, collected from culture after CMV antigen stimulation. All receptors come from a human donor in good health (CMV status not recorded). Some clones in this sample may be carry-over from other donors' samples.

This clonotype was counted only a few times. The rearrangement links TRBV2 to TRBJ2-3; D may be TRBD2 (6 bases). Between the trimmed V and J ends, which lost 4 bases and 3 bases, there was a span of 14 bases. The V gene's germline CDR1 is SNHLY and CDR2 FYNNEI. The CDR3 consists of 15 residues. CDR3 sequence: CASSGEVGGTDTQYF. DNA of the CDR3: TGTGCCAGCAGTGGAGAGGTTGGAGGGACAGATACGCAGTATTTT.

This rearrangement joins TRBV10-3 to TRBJ2-4; 7 bases map to TRBD1. This CDR3 spans 15 amino acids. Germline V gene lookup returns CDR1 ENHRY and CDR2 SYGVKD. After removal of 4 bases from V and 3 bases from J, the junction contained 6 bases not matched to a gene. CDR3 sequence reads: CAISAGGKGKNIQYF. Here the CDR3 DNA reads TGTGCCATCAGTGCAGGGGGTAAAGGCAAAAACATTCAGTACTTC.

About this clonotype: This could be a read error, since a much larger clone is one nucleotide away. The V and J genes are TRBV7-2 and TRBJ1-2; 7 bases align to TRBD1. CDR3 length: 14 amino acids. Germline values: CDR1 SGHTA, CDR2 FQGNSA. The CDR3 loop is CANSLGGTAYGYTF. CDR3 sequence (DNA): TGTGCCAACAGCTTAGGCGGGACAGCCTATGGCTACACCTTC.

As to this clonotype: A much larger clonotype is one base distant, so this may be a read error. The V gene is TRBV7-9, the J gene TRBJ2-2, with D unclear. CDR1 SEHNR and CDR2 FQNEAQ come from the germline V gene (reference sequence). The CDR3 spans 15 residues. V lost 4 bases to trimming and J lost 7 bases, with 16 bases between them. CDR3 sequence: CASSCGTAVGGELFF. In nucleotides, the CDR3 is TGTGCCAGCAGCTGCGGTACGGCTGTCGGCGGGGAGCTGTTTTTT.

The chain has TRBV4-1 and TRBJ2-3, with 9 bases that match TRBD2. The CDR3 has 17 residues. Germline V gene lookup returns CDR1 MGHRA and CDR2 YSYEKL. The V segment lost 8 bases and the J segment 1 base; nucleotides outside the gene matches: 13. Here the CDR3 reads CASARGNSGGGTDTQYF. In nucleotides, the CDR3 is TGCGCCAGCGCCCGAGGAAATAGCGGGGGTGGCACAGATACGCAGTATTTT.

The chain is built from TRBV2 and TRBJ2-2; D remains ambiguous. Per germline, CDR1 SNHLY and CDR2 FYNNEI. V lost 6 bases to trimming and J lost 1 base, with 9 bases between them. CDR3 size: 14 residues. CDR3 loop: CASRTIMNTGELFF. DNA for the CDR3: TGTGCCAGCAGGACGATCATGAACACCGGGGAGCTGTTTTTT.

The chain has TRBV12-5 and TRBJ2-1; 10 bases match TRBD2. This CDR3 is built from 18 residues. The V gene end was trimmed by 2 bases and the J gene end by 6 bases; junction bases not matched to a gene: 13. The V gene's germline CDR1 is LGHNT and CDR2 FRNRAP. CDR3 protein: CASGLLAGAPLVFNEQFF. In nucleotides, the CDR3 is TGTGCTAGTGGTTTGCTAGCGGGGGCCCCTTTGGTTTTCAATGAGCAGTTCTTC.

This rearrangement joins TRBV13 to TRBJ2-7; D is uncertain. Germline V gene data show CDR1 as PRHDT and CDR2 as FYEKMQ (reference sequence). This CDR3 has 13 residues. Trimming stripped 5 bases from V and 3 bases from J, with 11 bases between. The CDR3 nucleotides are TGTGCCAGCAGCCCGGACGGAAACTACGAGCAGTACTTC. Translating it yields CASSPDGNYEQYF.

In this sample, this clonotype turned up a few times. The CDR3 here is CASSLSELGGVTYNEQFF. CDR3 bases: TGTGCCAGCAGCTTAAGCGAACTGGGAGGGGTAACCTACAATGAGCAGTTCTTC. V usage is TRBV7-9 and J usage is TRBJ2-1, with 7 bases matching TRBD2. Germline V gene lookup returns CDR1 SEHNR and CDR2 FQNEAQ (reference sequence). There are 18 residues in the CDR3. V lost 2 bases and J lost 2; bases outside the gene matches: 12.

The genes are TRBV20-1 and TRBJ2-7; TRBD1 aligns across 10 bases. V lost 0 bases, J lost 7 bases, and 6 bases stayed unmatched. Per the germline V gene, CDR1 is DFQATT and CDR2 is SNEGSKA (reference sequence). CDR3 length: 14 amino acids. CDR3 loop: CSARESGTGVEQYF. The CDR3 bases are TGCAGTGCTAGAGAGTCCGGGACAGGGGTAGAGCAGTACTTC.

This clonotype was seen once. The rearrangement links TRBV20-1 to TRBJ2-3, with 13 positions matching TRBD2. The CDR3 has 15 residues. V dropped 6 bases and J dropped 4; count of bases not matched to a gene: 7. CDR1 DFQATT and CDR2 SNEGSKA come from the germline V gene (reference sequence). CDR3 coding DNA: TGCAGTGCACCACTAGCGGGGGGGCGAGCAGATACGCAGTATTTT. Its protein is CSAPLAGGRADTQYF.

The V gene is TRBV5-1, the J gene TRBJ2-7; D might be TRBD1 (6 bases). This CDR3 is built from 15 residues. Germline-derived CDR1 and CDR2 are SGHRS and YFSETQ. Deletions cut 0 bases from V and 1 base from J, with 11 bases between. CDR3 sequence reads: CASSLEGVRSYEQYF. The DNA for the CDR3 is TGCGCCAGCAGCTTGGAGGGGGTTAGGTCCTACGAGCAGTACTTC.

This clonotype occurred many times. The chain uses TRBV12-3 or TRBV12-4 and TRBJ2-1, with 13 bases matching TRBD2. The CDR3 contains 15 residues. The V gene end was trimmed by 5 bases and the J gene end by 10 bases; junction bases not matched to a gene: 8. For the CDR3, the DNA is TGTGCCAGCAGTATTACTAGCGGGGGGGCCGCAGAGCAGTTCTTC. Translating it yields CASSITSGGAAEQFF.

The chain links TRBV20-1 to TRBJ1-6; a possible D gene is TRBD1 (5 bases). Trimming stripped 3 bases from V and 7 bases from J, with 16 bases between. CDR3 size: 15 residues. The germline gives CDR1 DFQATT, CDR2 SNEGSKA (reference sequence). The CDR3 DNA reads as TGCAGTGCTAGTCCCCGGGACGGACGCAATTCACCCCTCCACTTT. It encodes CSASPRDGRNSPLHF.

The J gene is TRBJ1-1, the V gene TRBV12-3 or TRBV12-4, with D uncertain. V was pared by 7 bases and J by 8 bases, with 14 bases between. This CDR3 region has 12 residues. CDR3: CASKHTIGEAFF. CDR3 nucleotides: TGTGCCAGCAAGCATACCATAGGGGAAGCTTTCTTT.

This clonotype showed up many times. The rearrangement joins TRBV29-1 to TRBJ1-2; 7 nucleotides line up with TRBD1. Germline CDR1 SQVTM, CDR2 ANQGSEA. The V and J ends lost 2 bases and 0 bases, in that order; junction bases with no gene match: 6. The CDR3 loop spans 15 amino acids. The CDR3 sequence: CSVEYGTETNYGYTF. In DNA form, the CDR3 reads TGCAGCGTTGAATATGGGACAGAGACTAACTATGGCTACACCTTC.

This clonotype was seen a handful of times. The J gene is TRBJ1-5, the V gene TRBV28, with a tentative D call TRBD1 (5 bases). V dropped 6 bases and J dropped 0 bases, with 15 bases sitting between them. Germline CDR1 is MDHEN and CDR2 is SYDVKM. This CDR3 contains 16 residues. The CDR3 nucleotides are TGTGCCAGCAGCCCTCGTGGGACTTATAGCAATCAGCCCCAGCATTTT. Translated, it gives CASSPRGTYSNQPQHF.

This clonotype showed up just a few times. The chain is built from TRBV7-2 and TRBJ2-5; 7 bases are shared with TRBD2. CDR3 size: 18 residues. V lost 0 bases, J lost 1 base, and 11 bases stayed unmatched. Germline CDR1 reads SGHTA; CDR2 reads FQGNSA. CDR3: CASSLAGIALAAQETQYF. CDR3 DNA: TGTGCCAGCAGCTTAGCAGGGATCGCGCTAGCGGCCCAAGAGACCCAGTACTTC.

The chain recombines TRBV6-2 or TRBV6-3 with TRBJ2-1; TRBD1 is a possible D gene (6 bases). This CDR3 region has 15 residues. Germline CDR1 reads MNHEY; CDR2 reads SVGEGT. V lost 5 bases and J lost 5, with 16 bases in between. The CDR3 sequence: CASSGIGGRDNEQFF. CDR3 DNA: TGTGCCAGCAGTGGGATAGGGGGTCGAGACAATGAGCAGTTCTTC.

The chain combines TRBV20-1 with TRBJ1-5, with a possible D match to TRBD1 (6 bases). The CDR3 is 14 amino acids. Trimming left V 0 bases short and J 7 bases short, with 13 bases between. Germline V gene lookup returns CDR1 DFQATT and CDR2 SNEGSKA (reference sequence). CDR3 sequence reads: CSARDGGAWQPQHF. CDR3 DNA sequence: TGCAGTGCTAGAGATGGGGGCGCGTGGCAGCCCCAGCATTTT.